The 10 T cell receptor beta chains reported below all come from one sample, sequenced in a study of response to subunit inactivated influenza vaccine. TCRdb redid the calling of the RT-PCR reads with MiXCR, one entry per CDR3 protein. The table has more than 550,000 distinct CDR3 sequences, about 11% seen once. These same records also appear under a second study, on T cells expressing NK-cell markers. That investigation notes: UMIs were included in TCR beta cDNA generated by 5'RACE template switching.

This material consisted of PBMCs from blood, taken on the day of vaccination. These receptors came from a man over 45 who received an inactivated influenza vaccine.

V is TRBV4-3 and J is TRBJ2-1; D may correspond to TRBD1 or TRBD2 (6 bases each). Looked up from germline, CDR1 is LGHNA and CDR2 is YSLEER. CDR3 length: 18 amino acids. Trimming shortened V by 0 bases and J by 2 bases, and 17 bases separated the two germline ends. The CDR3 is CASSQEGGSGRAYNEQFF. The CDR3 DNA reads TGCGCCAGCAGCCAAGAAGGGGGTAGCGGAAGAGCCTACAATGAGCAGTTCTTC.

This clonotype was observed at least ten times. The chain uses TRBV20-1 and TRBJ1-1; weak D call: TRBD1 (5 bases). V was clipped by 0 bases and J by 4 bases, with 12 bases between them. The CDR3 spans 14 residues. The germline V gene encodes CDR1 DFQATT and CDR2 SNEGSKA (reference sequence). DNA of the CDR3: TGCAGTGCTAGAGATACAGGATGGGTCACTGAAGCTTTCTTT. Amino acids: CSARDTGWVTEAFF.

This chain links TRBV4-2 with TRBJ1-6, with TRBD1 matching over 7 bases. V shed 1 base and J 16 bases; nucleotides not matched to a gene: 10. This CDR3 comprises 14 residues. CDR1 is LGHNA and CDR2 is YNFKEQ in the germline V gene. The DNA of the CDR3 is TGTGCCAGCAGCCAAGCTACGGGACAGATAAATCTCCACTTT. Translating gives CASSQATGQINLHF.

This clonotype was counted a few times. In DNA form, the CDR3 reads TGCAGTGCTAGCCGACTAGCGGGGTACAATGAGCAGTTCTTC. Residues: CSASRLAGYNEQFF. This chain links TRBV20-1 with TRBJ2-1, with TRBD2 matching 11 bases. CDR1 and CDR2 from the germline V gene are DFQATT and SNEGSKA (reference sequence). The V segment lost 3 bases and the J segment 4 bases; nucleotides outside the gene matches: 2. The CDR3 covers 14 residues.

This clonotype turned up a few times. The chain couples TRBV24-1 to TRBJ2-7, with D possibly matching TRBD1 (5 bases). Trimming removed 3 bases from V and 3 bases from J, with 11 bases in between. This CDR3 comprises 14 residues. Germline assignment: CDR1 KGHDR and CDR2 SFDVKD. For the CDR3, the DNA is TGTGCCACCAGTGATCCGGACAAGAACTACGAGCAGTACTTC. Residues: CATSDPDKNYEQYF.

This rearrangement joins TRBV7-2 to TRBJ2-7, with a possible D match to TRBD1 (5 bases). Trimming removed 5 bases from V and 1 base from J, with 15 bases in between. The CDR3 loop spans 15 amino acids. Per germline, CDR1 SGHTA and CDR2 FQGNSA. CDR3 sequence reads: CASSPAGFSSYEQYF. The CDR3 bases are TGTGCCAGCAGCCCAGCAGGGTTCTCTTCCTACGAGCAGTACTTC.

This clonotype was seen more than once but under ten times. The chain couples TRBV12-3 or TRBV12-4 to TRBJ1-4, with a possible D match to TRBD1 (5 bases). This CDR3 is built from 14 residues. V was cut by 5 bases and J by 10 bases, with 17 bases left in between. The CDR3, as DNA: TGTGCCAGCAGTCTGGGACCCGAAAGGGGAAAACTGTTTTTT. Translated, it gives CASSLGPERGKLFF.

This clonotype was detected a few times. V gene TRBV11-2 combines with J gene TRBJ2-7; maybe TRBD1 (5 bases). CDR1 and CDR2 (germline): SGHAT, FQNNGV. Between the trimmed V and J ends, which lost 4 bases and 1 base, there was a span of 11 bases. This CDR3 is built from 14 residues. This CDR3 reads CASSWTYRSYEQYF. CDR3 DNA: TGTGCCAGCAGCTGGACATACCGGTCCTACGAGCAGTACTTC.

This clonotype was recorded at least ten times. The V gene is TRBV4-3, the J gene TRBJ2-1; 7 bases agree with TRBD2. Per the germline V gene, CDR1 is LGHNA and CDR2 is YSLEER. After removal of 2 bases from V and 0 bases from J, the junction contained 7 bases not matched to a gene. The length of the CDR3 is 17 residues. The CDR3 protein is CASSQRTSASSYNEQFF. In DNA, the CDR3 is TGCGCCAGCAGCCAACGAACTAGCGCGAGCTCCTACAATGAGCAGTTCTTC.

The table lists this clonotype with a few counts. This rearrangement joins TRBV9 to TRBJ2-7; D may be TRBD1 (5 bases). The CDR3 totals 15 residues. V gave up 0 bases and J gave up 2 bases, with 12 bases separating them. Looked up from germline, CDR1 is SGDLS and CDR2 is YYNGEE. DNA for the CDR3: TGTGCCAGCAGCGTAGCCGGGCAGGGCCCCTACGAGCAGTACTTC. It is translated as CASSVAGQGPYEQYF.